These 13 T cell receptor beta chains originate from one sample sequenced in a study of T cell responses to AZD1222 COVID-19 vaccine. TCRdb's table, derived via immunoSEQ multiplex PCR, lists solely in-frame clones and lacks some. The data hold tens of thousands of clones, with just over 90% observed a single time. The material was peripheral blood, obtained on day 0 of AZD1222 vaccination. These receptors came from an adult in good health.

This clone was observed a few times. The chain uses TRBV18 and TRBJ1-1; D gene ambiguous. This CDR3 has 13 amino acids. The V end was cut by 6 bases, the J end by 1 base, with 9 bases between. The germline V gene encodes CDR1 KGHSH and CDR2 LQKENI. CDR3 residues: CASSVDKNTEAFF. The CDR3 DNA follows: TGTGCCAGCTCGGTCGACAAGAACACTGAAGCTTTCTTT.

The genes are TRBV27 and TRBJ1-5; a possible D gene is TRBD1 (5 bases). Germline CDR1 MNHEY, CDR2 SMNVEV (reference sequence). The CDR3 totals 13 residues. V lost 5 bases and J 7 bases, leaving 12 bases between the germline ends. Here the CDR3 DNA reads TGTGCCAGCAGTGCCCCCGGGGGGCAGCCCCAGCATTTT. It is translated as CASSAPGGQPQHF.

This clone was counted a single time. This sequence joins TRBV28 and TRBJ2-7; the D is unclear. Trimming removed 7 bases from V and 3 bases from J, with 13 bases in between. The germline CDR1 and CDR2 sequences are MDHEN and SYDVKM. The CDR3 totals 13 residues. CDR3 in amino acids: CASTPPVGYEQYF. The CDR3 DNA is TGTGCCAGCACCCCCCCTGTCGGCTACGAGCAGTACTTC.

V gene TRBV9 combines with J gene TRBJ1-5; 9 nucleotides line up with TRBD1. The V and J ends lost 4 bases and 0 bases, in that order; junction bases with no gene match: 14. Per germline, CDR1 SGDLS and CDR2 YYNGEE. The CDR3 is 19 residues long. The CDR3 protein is CASSLRTGDTVYSNQPQHF. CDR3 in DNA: TGTGCCAGCAGCCTTAGGACAGGGGACACCGTGTATAGCAATCAGCCCCAGCATTTT.

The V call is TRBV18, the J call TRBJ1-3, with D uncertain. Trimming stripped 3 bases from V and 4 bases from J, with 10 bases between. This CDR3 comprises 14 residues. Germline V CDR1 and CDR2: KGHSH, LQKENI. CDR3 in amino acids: CASSPSSKGNTIYF. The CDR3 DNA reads TGTGCCAGCTCACCCTCTTCGAAAGGAAACACCATATATTTT.

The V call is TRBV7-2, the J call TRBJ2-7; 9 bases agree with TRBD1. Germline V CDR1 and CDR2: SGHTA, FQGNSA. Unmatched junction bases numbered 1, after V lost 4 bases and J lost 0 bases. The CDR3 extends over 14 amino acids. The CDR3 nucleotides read TGTGCCAGCAGCTGGGACAGGGACTCCTACGAGCAGTACTTC. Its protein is CASSWDRDSYEQYF.

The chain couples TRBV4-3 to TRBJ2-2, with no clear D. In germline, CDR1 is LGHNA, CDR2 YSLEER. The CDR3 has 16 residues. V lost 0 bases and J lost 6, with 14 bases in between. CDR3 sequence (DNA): TGCGCCAGCAGCCAAGATTGGCGGCGAACACCCGGGGAGCTGTTTTTT. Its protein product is CASSQDWRRTPGELFF.

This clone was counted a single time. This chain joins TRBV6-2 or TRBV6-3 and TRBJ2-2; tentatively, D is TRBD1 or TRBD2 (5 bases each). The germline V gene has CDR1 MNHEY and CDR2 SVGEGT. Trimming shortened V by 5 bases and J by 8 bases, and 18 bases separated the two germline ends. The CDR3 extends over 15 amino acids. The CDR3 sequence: CASSRSGRPPGELFF. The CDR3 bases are TGTGCCAGCAGTAGATCGGGACGTCCCCCGGGGGAGCTGTTTTTT.

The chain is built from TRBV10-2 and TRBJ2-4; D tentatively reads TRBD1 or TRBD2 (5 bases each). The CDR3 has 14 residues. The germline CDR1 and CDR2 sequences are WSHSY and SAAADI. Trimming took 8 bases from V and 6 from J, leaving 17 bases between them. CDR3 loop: CASVSGKEGNIQYF. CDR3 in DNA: TGCGCCAGCGTATCAGGGAAAGAGGGAAACATTCAGTACTTC.

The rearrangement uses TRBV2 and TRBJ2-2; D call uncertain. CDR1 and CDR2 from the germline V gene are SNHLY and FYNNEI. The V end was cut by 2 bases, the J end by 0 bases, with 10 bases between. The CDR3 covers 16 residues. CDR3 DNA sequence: TGTGCCAGCAGTGAACTAAGCGCCGCGAACACCGGGGAGCTGTTTTTT. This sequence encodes CASSELSAANTGELFF.

CDR3 nucleotides: TGTGCCAGCAACCCCTGGGGAGGCACTGAAGCTTTCTTT. The encoded protein is CASNPWGGTEAFF. The chain joins TRBV14 to TRBJ1-1; no definite D call. Per germline, CDR1 SGHDN and CDR2 FVKESK. V was clipped by 7 bases and J by 4 bases, with 13 bases between them. The CDR3 covers 13 residues.

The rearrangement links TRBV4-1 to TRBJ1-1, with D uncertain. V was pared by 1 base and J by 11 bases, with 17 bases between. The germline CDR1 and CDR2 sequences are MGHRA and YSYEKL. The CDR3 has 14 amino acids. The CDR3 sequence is CASSQGVPGRAAFF. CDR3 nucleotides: TGCGCCAGCAGCCAAGGGGTGCCCGGGAGGGCGGCTTTCTTT.

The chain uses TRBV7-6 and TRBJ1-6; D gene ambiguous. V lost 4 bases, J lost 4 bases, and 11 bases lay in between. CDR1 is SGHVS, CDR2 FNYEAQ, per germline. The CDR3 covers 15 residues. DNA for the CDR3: TGTGCCAGCAGCTCAGAGGACGGGTATAATTCACCCCTCCACTTT. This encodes CASSSEDGYNSPLHF.